This TCR beta chain came from a study of blood T cells in healthy people across ages. This clonotype has only a few counts. V was pared by 6 bases and J by 4 bases, with 8 bases of the junction left unmatched. The germline CDR1 and CDR2 sequences are ENHRY and SYGVKD. The CDR3 extends over 15 amino acids. A second about 6 to 12 cycle PCR used barcoded and J-beta primers. Every cDNA molecule bore a tag from a template-switch adaptor containing 12 random nucleotides. Each CDR3 protein is one row after TCRdb ran MiXCR on the 5' RACE reads. The sample has approximately 850,000 distinct CDR3 sequences, under 55% seen once.

This chain connects TRBV10-3 to TRBJ2-2; 7 bases align to TRBD1. The TCR comes from a man in his sixties in good health. The sequencing sample was made of blood. The CDR3 sequence: CAIRGNRGPTGELFF. In DNA, the CDR3 is TGTGCCATCAGGGGAAACAGGGGTCCCACCGGGGAGCTGTTTTTT.